This T cell receptor (beta chain) appears in the sequencing data of a study of OX40 agonist ivuxolimab in advanced cancers. Regarding the research as a whole: Ivuxolimab was an agonistic, fully human IgG2 monoclonal antibody directed against OX40 (CD134), a costimulatory receptor. Intravenous ivuxolimab was administered to patients every 2 weeks at six dose levels: 0.01, 0.1, 0.3, 1.5, 3 and 10 mg/kg. Of the approximately 54 patients in dose escalation, about 20 had hepatocellular carcinoma, some 15 had melanoma, 9 had renal cell carcinoma and 9 had head and neck cancer. The dose-escalation cohort was almost 85% male with a mean age of approximately 60 years, ranging from about 23 to 85. Patients were allowed to have had prior anti-PD-1, anti-PD-L1 or anti-CTLA-4 therapy, and approximately 40% of the dose-escalation patients had previously received checkpoint inhibitors. Three dose-escalation patients achieved partial responses, one with hepatocellular carcinoma and two with cutaneous melanoma. The purpose of peripheral TCRbeta sequencing was to test whether ivuxolimab changed TCR sequence diversity and led to clonal T-cell expansion. The paper describes the monotherapy dose-escalation part (N = 52 patients) of the phase I trial of ivuxolimab. The research as a whole found: After ivuxolimab, CD8+ T cells had more expanded clones than CD4+ T cells on average. Antigen specificity was not determined for the clonally expanded peripheral T cells. In the 0.1-3.0 mg/kg groups, partial responders had among the lowest normalized peripheral clonal expansion, particularly in CD8+ T cells. At doses of 0.1 to 3.0 mg/kg, clonal expansion of both CD4+ and CD8+ blood T cells was observed from baseline to week 6. Low levels of normalized T-cell clonal expansion were also seen in some patients who did not respond.

Genomic DNA was extracted from sorted cells for sequencing of the TCRbeta CDR3 region. The immunoSEQ Assay was used to sequence the TCRbeta CDR3 regions. TCRdb stores this immuneACCESS table with in-frame sequences only. Part of the clones is absent; in the studies checked, under half of the shortfall reflects unresolved V genes, and no reason is known for the rest. The sample includes 40,000 or so clones, with approximately 80% observed a single time. Roughly 2.2% of the sample is held by the ten biggest clonotypes. Trimming costs V 4 bases and J 1 base, and their ends lie 8 bases apart. The CDR3 runs 13 amino acids, cysteine and phenylalanine included. Solely the CDR3 DNA is kept, with 39 bases framed from the first base. From a lookup of the germline V gene, CDR1 and CDR2 are KGHSH and LQKENI. Patients with autoimmune disease history or receiving systemic immunosuppression were excluded from the trial. Peripheral blood for TCR sequencing was collected from all dose cohorts at baseline, on cycle 4 day 1, and on cycle 7 day 1. Samples were obtained from an open-label, multicenter, first-in-human phase I dose-escalation trial of ivuxolimab. Adults with locally advanced or metastatic head and neck squamous cell, hepatocellular, melanoma or renal cell carcinoma were enrolled in the trial. Before TCR sequencing, CD4+ and CD8+ T cells were separately sorted from peripheral blood.

Details on this clone: The antigen it binds to is not known. Nothing much larger sits one base from this clone, and base qualities are not available.

This receptor was obtained from an adult with an advanced solid tumor such as melanoma, head and neck, liver or kidney cancer. The sample was CD4+ or CD8+ T cells sorted from blood, taken in a trial of the OX40 agonist ivuxolimab. This sequence uses TRBV18 and TRBJ2-7; no D segment can be confidently identified. The DNA sequence is TGTGCCAGCTCACTGGACCTGTCCTACGAGCAGTACTTC. It translates to CASSLDLSYEQYF.